This T cell receptor (beta chain) was obtained from a study of blood T cell repertoires in COVID-19. Overall study: The samples span acute and convalescent COVID-19 from the United States, Italy and Spain. T cells, B-cell-depleted T cells, or PBMCs provided the cDNA or gDNA that served as material.

Authors' data handling: Reference gene primer amplification yielded estimated nucleated cell counts. Profiled with immunoSEQ multiplex PCR; TCRdb holds only in-frame clones, not every one. The V and J calls and clone size were taken over from that table, and D and trimming were inferred from the DNA. Of tens of thousands of clones in the sample, around 86% are singletons; the top ten hold 17%. Germline V gene data show CDR1 as ENHRY and CDR2 as SYGVKD. The junction had 8 bases not matched to a gene; V was cut back by 0 bases and J by 0 bases. This CDR3 spans 19 amino acids. The source of this sequence is a woman aged 55 to 70 with active COVID-19. The chain links TRBV10-3 to TRBJ1-2; 12 bases are a match to TRBD1. The sequencing sample was made of peripheral blood. The CDR3 loop reads CAISESWDRGLGANYGYTF. The CDR3 nucleotides read TGTGCCATCAGTGAGTCTTGGGACAGGGGGCTCGGAGCTAACTATGGCTACACCTTC.